This T cell receptor beta chain was recorded in a study of response to subunit inactivated influenza vaccine. Whole-study results and caveats: The authors offered the suggestion that each seasonal influenza vaccination recruits few new T cells.

This CDR3 is 14 amino acids long. Per germline, CDR1 SGHVS and CDR2 FQNEAQ. The germline V and J ends were trimmed by 1 base and 5 bases, with 11 bases remaining between them. Comment on this clonotype: Its antigen remains unidentified.

TCRdb ran MiXCR on the RT-PCR reads and lists one entry per CDR3 protein. The sample has more than 200,000 distinct CDR3 sequences; 9% to 15% are singletons. Sample: non-naive T cells sorted from PBMCs, taken 14 days before vaccination. The chain recombines TRBV7-8 with TRBJ2-5; D not certain. The TCR was taken from a man in his fifties who received an inactivated influenza vaccine. The CDR3 sequence is CASSLGRMGETQYF. CDR3 coding DNA: TGTGCCAGCAGCTTAGGTCGGATGGGGGAGACCCAGTACTTC.